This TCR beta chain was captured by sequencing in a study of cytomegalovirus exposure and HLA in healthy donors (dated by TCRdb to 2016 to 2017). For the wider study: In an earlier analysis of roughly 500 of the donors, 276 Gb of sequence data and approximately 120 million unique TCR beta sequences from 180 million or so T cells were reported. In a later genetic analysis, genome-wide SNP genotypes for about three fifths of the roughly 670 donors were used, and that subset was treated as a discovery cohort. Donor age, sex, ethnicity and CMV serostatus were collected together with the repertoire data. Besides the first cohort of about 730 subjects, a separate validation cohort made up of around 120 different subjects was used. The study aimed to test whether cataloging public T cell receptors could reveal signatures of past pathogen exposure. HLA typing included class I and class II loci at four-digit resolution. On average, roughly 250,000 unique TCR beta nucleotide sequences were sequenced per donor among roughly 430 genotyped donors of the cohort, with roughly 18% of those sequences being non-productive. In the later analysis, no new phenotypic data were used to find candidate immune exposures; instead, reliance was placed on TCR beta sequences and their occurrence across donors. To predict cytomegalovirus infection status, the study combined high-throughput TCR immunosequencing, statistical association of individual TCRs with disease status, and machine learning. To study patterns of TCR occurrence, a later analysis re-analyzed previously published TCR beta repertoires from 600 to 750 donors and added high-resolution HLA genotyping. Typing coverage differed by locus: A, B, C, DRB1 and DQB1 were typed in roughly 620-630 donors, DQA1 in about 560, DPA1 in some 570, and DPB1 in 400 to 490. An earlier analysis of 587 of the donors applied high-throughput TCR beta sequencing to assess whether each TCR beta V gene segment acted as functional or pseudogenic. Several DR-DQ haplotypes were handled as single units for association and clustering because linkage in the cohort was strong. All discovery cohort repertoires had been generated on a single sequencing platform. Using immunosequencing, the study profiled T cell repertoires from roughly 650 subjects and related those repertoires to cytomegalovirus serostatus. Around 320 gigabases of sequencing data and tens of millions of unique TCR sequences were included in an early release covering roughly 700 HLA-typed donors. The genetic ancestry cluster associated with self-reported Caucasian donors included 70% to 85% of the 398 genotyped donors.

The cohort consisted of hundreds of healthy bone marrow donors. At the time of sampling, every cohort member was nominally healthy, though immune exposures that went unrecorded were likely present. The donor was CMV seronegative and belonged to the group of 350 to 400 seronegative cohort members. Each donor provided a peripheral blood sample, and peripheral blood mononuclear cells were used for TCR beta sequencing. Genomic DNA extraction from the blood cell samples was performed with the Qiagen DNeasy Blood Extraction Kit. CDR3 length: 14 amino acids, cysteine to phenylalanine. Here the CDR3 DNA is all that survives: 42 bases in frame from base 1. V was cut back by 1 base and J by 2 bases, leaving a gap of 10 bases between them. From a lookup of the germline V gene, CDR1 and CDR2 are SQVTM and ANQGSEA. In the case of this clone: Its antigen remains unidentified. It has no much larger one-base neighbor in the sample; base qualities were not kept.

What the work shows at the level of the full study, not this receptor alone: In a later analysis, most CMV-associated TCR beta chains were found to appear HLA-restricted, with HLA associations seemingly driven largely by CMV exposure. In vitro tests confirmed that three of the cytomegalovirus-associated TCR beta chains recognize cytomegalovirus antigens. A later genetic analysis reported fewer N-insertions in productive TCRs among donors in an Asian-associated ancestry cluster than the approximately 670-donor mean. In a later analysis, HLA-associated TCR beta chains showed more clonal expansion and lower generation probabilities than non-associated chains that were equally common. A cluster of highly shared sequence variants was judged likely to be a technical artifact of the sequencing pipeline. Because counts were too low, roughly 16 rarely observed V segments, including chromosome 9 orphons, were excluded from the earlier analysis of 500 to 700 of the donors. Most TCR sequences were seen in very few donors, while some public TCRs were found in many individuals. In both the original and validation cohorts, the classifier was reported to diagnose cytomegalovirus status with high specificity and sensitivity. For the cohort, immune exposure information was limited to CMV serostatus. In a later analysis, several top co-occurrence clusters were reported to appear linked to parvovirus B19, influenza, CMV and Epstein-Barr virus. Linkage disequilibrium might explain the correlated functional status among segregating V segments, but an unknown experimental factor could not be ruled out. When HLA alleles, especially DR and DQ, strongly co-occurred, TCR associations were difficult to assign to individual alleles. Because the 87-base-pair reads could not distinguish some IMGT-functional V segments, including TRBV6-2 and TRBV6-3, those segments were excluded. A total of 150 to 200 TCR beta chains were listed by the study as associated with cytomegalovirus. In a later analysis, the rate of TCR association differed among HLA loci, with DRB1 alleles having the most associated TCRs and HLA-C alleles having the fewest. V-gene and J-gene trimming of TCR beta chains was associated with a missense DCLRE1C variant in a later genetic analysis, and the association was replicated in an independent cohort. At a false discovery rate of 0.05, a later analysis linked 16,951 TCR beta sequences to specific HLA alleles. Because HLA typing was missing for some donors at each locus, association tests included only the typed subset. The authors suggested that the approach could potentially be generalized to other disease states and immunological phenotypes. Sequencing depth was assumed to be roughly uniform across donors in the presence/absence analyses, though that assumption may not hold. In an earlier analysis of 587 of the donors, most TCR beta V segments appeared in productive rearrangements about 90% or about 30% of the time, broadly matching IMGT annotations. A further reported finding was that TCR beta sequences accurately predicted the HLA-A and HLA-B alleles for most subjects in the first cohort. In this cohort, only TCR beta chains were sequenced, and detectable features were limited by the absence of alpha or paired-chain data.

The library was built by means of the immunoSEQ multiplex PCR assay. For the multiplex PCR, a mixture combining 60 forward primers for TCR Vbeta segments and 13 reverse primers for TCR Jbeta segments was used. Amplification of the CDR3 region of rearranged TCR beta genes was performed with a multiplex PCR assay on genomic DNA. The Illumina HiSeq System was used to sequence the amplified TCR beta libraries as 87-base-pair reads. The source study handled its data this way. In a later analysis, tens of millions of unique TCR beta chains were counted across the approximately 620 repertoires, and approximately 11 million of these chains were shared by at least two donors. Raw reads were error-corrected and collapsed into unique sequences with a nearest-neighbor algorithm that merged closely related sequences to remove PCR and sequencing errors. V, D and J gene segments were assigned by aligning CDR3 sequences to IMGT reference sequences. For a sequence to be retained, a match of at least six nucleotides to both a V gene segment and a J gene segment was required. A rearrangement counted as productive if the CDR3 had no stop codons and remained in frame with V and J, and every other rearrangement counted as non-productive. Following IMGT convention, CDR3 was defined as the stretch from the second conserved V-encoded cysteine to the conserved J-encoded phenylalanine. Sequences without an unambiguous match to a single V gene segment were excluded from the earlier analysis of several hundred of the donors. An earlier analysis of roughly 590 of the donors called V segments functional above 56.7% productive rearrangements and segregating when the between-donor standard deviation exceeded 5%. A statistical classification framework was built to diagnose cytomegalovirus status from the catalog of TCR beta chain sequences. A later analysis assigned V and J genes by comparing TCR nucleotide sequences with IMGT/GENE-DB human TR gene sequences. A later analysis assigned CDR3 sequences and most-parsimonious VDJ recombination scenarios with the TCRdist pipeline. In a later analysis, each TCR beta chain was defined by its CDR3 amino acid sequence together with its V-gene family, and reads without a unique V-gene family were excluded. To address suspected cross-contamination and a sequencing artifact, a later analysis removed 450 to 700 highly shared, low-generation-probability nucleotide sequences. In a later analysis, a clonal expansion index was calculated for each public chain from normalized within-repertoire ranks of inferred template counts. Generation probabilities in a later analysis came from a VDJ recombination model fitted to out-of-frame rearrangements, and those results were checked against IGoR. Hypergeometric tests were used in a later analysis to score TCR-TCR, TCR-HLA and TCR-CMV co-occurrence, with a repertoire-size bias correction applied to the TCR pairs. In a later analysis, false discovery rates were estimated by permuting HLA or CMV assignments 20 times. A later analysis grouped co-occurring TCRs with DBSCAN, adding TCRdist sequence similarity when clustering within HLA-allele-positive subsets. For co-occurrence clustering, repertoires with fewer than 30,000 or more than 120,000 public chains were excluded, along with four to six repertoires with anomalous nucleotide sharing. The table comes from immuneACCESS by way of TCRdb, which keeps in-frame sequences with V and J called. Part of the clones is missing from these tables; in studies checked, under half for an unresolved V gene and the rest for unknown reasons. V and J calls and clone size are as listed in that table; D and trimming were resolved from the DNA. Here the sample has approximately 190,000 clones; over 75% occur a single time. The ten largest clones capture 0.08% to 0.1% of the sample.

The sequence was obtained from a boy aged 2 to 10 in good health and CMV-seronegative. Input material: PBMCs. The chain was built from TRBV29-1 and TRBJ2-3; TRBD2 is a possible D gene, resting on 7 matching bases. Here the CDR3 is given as CSVEGGGLTDTQYF. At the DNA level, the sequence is TGCAGCGTTGAAGGGGGGGGCCTCACAGATACGCAGTATTTT.